The 3 T cell receptor beta chains listed next were all sequenced from one sample in a study of tumor-infiltrating lymphocytes in primary liver carcinoma (dated by TCRdb to between 2016 and 2019). TCRdb names Illumina HiSeq 2500 as the instrument used. TCRbeta-specific cDNA was reverse-transcribed from roughly 500 ng total RNA using a constant-region primer and ProtoScript II reverse transcriptase. The TCRbeta libraries were prepared through three rounds of nested multiplex PCR following a slightly modified ARM-PCR procedure. Multiplex TRBV1-TRBV30 forward primers and a Cbeta reverse primer were used in the first two PCR rounds, each of which was run for around 10 cycles. TCRdb redid the processing of the public reads, applying fastp at Q25 and MiXCR, and retained in-frame beta chains. One record per CDR3 amino acid sequence lists the most common genes and DNA. This sample is represented by 310,000 or so distinct CDR3 sequences; 58% of them were singletons. The ten largest clones take up approximately 17% of the sample.

RNA from unsorted whole blood was extracted with TRIzol reagent, and germline DNA was obtained with the DNeasy Blood & Tissue kit. The material sequenced was peripheral blood. These receptors were collected from a woman between 25 and 40 years old with primary liver carcinoma and hepatitis B virus infection.

A note on this clonotype: A read error is possible here, since a much larger clone lies one base away. The chain has TRBV12-3 or TRBV12-4 and TRBJ2-5; D unresolved. There are 13 residues in the CDR3. The CDR3 bases are TGTGCCAACAGTTGGTCGATGGTAGAGACCCAGTACTTC. This sequence encodes CANSWSMVETQYF.

The genes are TRBV13 and TRBJ2-5; 8 positions match TRBD1. The germline V gene encodes CDR1 PRHDT and CDR2 FYEKMQ (reference sequence). The CDR3 consists of 15 residues. The junction had 10 bases not matched to a gene; V was cut back by 4 bases and J by 6 bases. CDR3 coding DNA: TGTGCCAGCAGCTCCCAATCGACAGGGGCAAAGACCCAGTACTTC. This codes for CASSSQSTGAKTQYF.

This chain joins TRBV14 and TRBJ2-5; D could derive from TRBD1 or TRBD2 (5 bases each). Looked up from germline, CDR1 is SGHDN and CDR2 is FVKESK. This CDR3 has 15 amino acids. V was shortened by 0 bases and J by 5 bases, with 13 bases between the two germline ends. CDR3 DNA: TGTGCCAGCAGCCAAGAAGGGCAGGGACGGGAGACCCAGTACTTC. Encoded protein: CASSQEGQGRETQYF.